A single sample gave rise to the 26 T cell receptor beta chains below, sequenced in a study of OX40 agonist ivuxolimab in advanced cancers. Sequencing used immunoSEQ multiplex PCR; TCRdb keeps in-frame clones, though not all of them. The sample yields around 65,000 clones, 89% seen once. Sequencing was performed on CD4+ or CD8+ T cells sorted from blood, taken in a trial of the OX40 agonist ivuxolimab. The source is an adult with an advanced solid tumor such as melanoma, head and neck, liver or kidney cancer.

The gene calls are TRBV5-6 and TRBJ2-7; D remains unclear. Germline V gene lookup returns CDR1 SGHDT and CDR2 YYEEEE. The CDR3 totals 14 residues. The V gene lost 1 base and the J gene lost 1 base, with 9 bases spanning the gap. In DNA form, the CDR3 reads TGTGCCAGCAGCTTGTACATAAAATCCTACGAGCAGTACTTC. This gives the protein CASSLYIKSYEQYF. Filled out from reference TRBV5-6 and TRBJ2-7, the complete variable domain reads DAGVTQSPTHLIKTRGQQVTLRCSPKSGHDTVSWYQQALGQGPQFIFQYYEEEERQRGNFPDRFSGHQFPNYSSELNVNALLLGDSALYLCASSLYIKSYEQYFGPGTRLTVT.

V gene TRBV4-3 combines with J gene TRBJ2-5; D is ambiguous. V was trimmed by 0 bases and J by 2 bases, leaving 7 bases between them. The germline gives CDR1 LGHNA, CDR2 YSLEER. The CDR3 totals 14 residues. Here the CDR3 reads CASSQDRQQETQYF. Written as DNA, the CDR3 is TGCGCCAGCAGCCAAGATCGGCAACAAGAGACCCAGTACTTC.

This clone appeared a single time. CDR3 protein: CASSFDRSGNTIYF. CDR3 DNA: TGTGCCAGCAGTTTTGACAGGTCTGGAAACACCATATATTTT. The genes are TRBV28 and TRBJ1-3; weak D call: TRBD1 (6 bases). This CDR3 has 14 residues. V was pared by 3 bases and J by 1 base, with 7 bases between. The V gene's germline CDR1 is MDHEN and CDR2 SYDVKM.

The rearrangement links TRBV11-2 to TRBJ2-3; tentative D call: TRBD2 (5 bases). There are 14 residues in the CDR3. The germline gives CDR1 SGHAT, CDR2 FQNNGV. V shed 3 bases and J shed 6 bases, with 13 bases lying between them. The DNA for the CDR3 is TGTGCCAGCAGCTTTGCGACTACCAAGGATACGCAGTATTTT. Protein sequence: CASSFATTKDTQYF. The full variable domain, its missing parts supplied by reference TRBV11-2 and TRBJ2-3, is EAGVAQSPRYKIIEKRQSVAFWCNPISGHATLYWYQQILGQGPKLLIQFQNNGVVDDSQLPKDRFSAERLKGVDSTLKIQPAKLEDSAVYLCASSFATTKDTQYFGPGTRLTVL.

The chain recombines TRBV28 with TRBJ1-5, with unresolved D. The CDR3 has 13 residues. The germline CDR1 and CDR2 sequences are MDHEN and SYDVKM. V was shortened by 7 bases and J by 2 bases, with 9 bases between the two germline ends. CDR3: CASISRGNQPQHF. DNA of the CDR3: TGTGCCAGCATCTCCCGGGGCAATCAGCCCCAGCATTTT.

The chain has TRBV6-6 and TRBJ2-1, with 8 bases fitting TRBD1. CDR1 MNHNY and CDR2 SVGAGI come from the germline V gene (reference sequence). CDR3 length equals 15 residues. The V and J ends lost 10 bases and 5 bases, in that order; junction bases with no gene match: 13. CDR3 nucleotide sequence: TGTGCCACCTCCGGGACAGGAGTTGGGAACAATGAGCAGTTCTTC. Residues: CATSGTGVGNNEQFF.

The chain couples TRBV7-2 to TRBJ2-7, with D tentatively TRBD2 (6 bases). Germline-derived CDR1 and CDR2 are SGHTA and FQGNSA. Trimming stripped 5 bases from V and 6 bases from J, with 17 bases between. The CDR3 has 14 residues. CDR3 bases: TGTGCCAGCAGCAGCCTAGCGTCGGTTTCCGAGCAGTACTTC. Protein product: CASSSLASVSEQYF.

The chain combines TRBV2 with TRBJ1-5, with D unresolved. V was clipped by 2 bases and J by 4 bases, with 9 bases between them. The CDR3 is made up of 14 amino acids. The V gene's germline CDR1 is SNHLY and CDR2 FYNNEI. The CDR3 spells CASSEMRANQPQHF. The CDR3 DNA sequence: TGTGCCAGCAGTGAAATGAGGGCAAATCAGCCCCAGCATTTT.

The CDR3 here is CASGLARDVYYGYTF. CDR3 nucleotide sequence: TGTGCTAGTGGTTTGGCCCGGGACGTCTACTATGGCTACACCTTC. The chain carries TRBV12-5 and TRBJ1-2, with D perhaps matching TRBD1 (5 bases). Trimming removed 1 base from V and 3 bases from J, with 12 bases in between. CDR1 and CDR2 from the germline V gene are LGHNT and FRNRAP. The CDR3 is 15 residues long. The full variable domain, its missing parts supplied by reference TRBV12-5 and TRBJ1-2, is DARVTQTPRHKVTEMGQEVTMRCQPILGHNTVFWYRQTMMQGLELLAYFRNRAPLDDSGMPKDRFSAEMPDATLATLKIQPSEPRDSAVYFCASGLARDVYYGYTFGSGTRLTVV.

V is TRBV7-9 and J is TRBJ2-3; D is unresolved. This CDR3 contains 15 residues. V dropped 3 bases and J dropped 5 bases, with 15 bases sitting between them. Looked up from germline, CDR1 is SEHNR and CDR2 is FQNEAQ (reference sequence). The CDR3 protein is CASSFPVVGLDTQYF. The CDR3 DNA is TGTGCCAGCAGCTTCCCTGTGGTAGGTTTAGATACGCAGTATTTT. Looking up the rest from reference TRBV7-9 and TRBJ2-3 gives the full variable domain: DTGVSQNPRHKITKRGQNVTFRCDPISEHNRLYWYRQTLGQGPEFLTYFQNEAQLEKSRLLSDRFSAERPKGSFSTLEIQRTEQGDSAMYLCASSFPVVGLDTQYFGPGTRLTVL.

CDR3 coding DNA: TGTGCCAGCAGCTTAGAGACTAGCGGAGCAGATACGCAGTATTTT. Translating gives CASSLETSGADTQYF. This chain links TRBV7-3 with TRBJ2-3; TRBD2 agrees at 9 bases. Trimming at V came to 2 bases and at J to 4 bases, leaving 4 bases not matched to a gene. Germline-derived CDR1 and CDR2 are SGHTA and FQGTGA. This CDR3 spans 15 amino acids.

The chain joins TRBV25-1 to TRBJ1-2, with a tentative D call TRBD1 (6 bases). This CDR3 is built from 17 residues. Germline assignment: CDR1 MGHDK and CDR2 SYGVNS. V gave up 3 bases and J gave up 0 bases, with 17 bases separating them. In nucleotides, the CDR3 is TGTGCCAGCAGTGATCAACATGGGACATGGGCTAACTATGGCTACACCTTC. Its protein product is CASSDQHGTWANYGYTF.

The chain has TRBV4-3 and TRBJ2-7; weak D call: TRBD2 (5 bases). The CDR3 extends over 15 amino acids. V lost 2 bases and J lost 3, with 14 bases in between. CDR1 LGHNA and CDR2 YSLEER come from the germline V gene. The CDR3 DNA is TGCGCCAGCAGCCAACTTAACGAGGGTTTCTACGAGCAGTACTTC. Residues: CASSQLNEGFYEQYF.

This rearrangement joins TRBV27 to TRBJ2-1; 8 bases align to TRBD2. This CDR3 is built from 15 residues. The V gene's germline CDR1 is MNHEY and CDR2 SMNVEV (reference sequence). Losses at the gene ends were 3 bases for V and 4 bases for J; bases not matched to a gene: 5. The CDR3 protein is CASSFGSGIYNEQFF. The CDR3 coding sequence is TGTGCCAGCAGTTTCGGTAGCGGGATATACAATGAGCAGTTCTTC.

This rearrangement joins TRBV7-9 to TRBJ2-1; D is unclear. The CDR3 runs 15 residues. Between the trimmed V and J ends, which lost 5 bases and 0 bases, there was a span of 11 bases. In germline, CDR1 is SEHNR, CDR2 FQNEAQ (reference sequence). The chain's CDR3 is CASSAPGSSYNEQFF. The CDR3 region has the DNA TGTGCCAGCAGCGCCCCGGGCAGCTCCTACAATGAGCAGTTCTTC. The full variable domain, rest sourced from reference TRBV7-9 and TRBJ2-1, is DTGVSQNPRHKITKRGQNVTFRCDPISEHNRLYWYRQTLGQGPEFLTYFQNEAQLEKSRLLSDRFSAERPKGSFSTLEIQRTEQGDSAMYLCASSAPGSSYNEQFFGPGTRLTVL.

This chain uses TRBV5-6 with TRBJ2-4; D gene uncertain. CDR1 and CDR2 from the germline V gene are SGHDT and YYEEEE. V lost 2 bases and J 0 bases, leaving 6 bases between the germline ends. The CDR3 covers 14 residues. The CDR3 spells CASSFTIAKNIQYF. DNA for the CDR3: TGTGCCAGCAGCTTTACAATAGCCAAAAACATTCAGTACTTC.

This sequence joins TRBV9 and TRBJ2-7; TRBD2 matches 11 bases. V dropped 0 bases and J dropped 7; count of bases not matched to a gene: 9. Germline V CDR1 and CDR2: SGDLS, YYNGEE. CDR3 length: 16 residues. CDR3 sequence reads: CASSVVAGGPLSEQYF. The CDR3 DNA is TGTGCCAGCAGCGTAGTAGCGGGAGGGCCTTTGAGTGAGCAGTACTTC. Full variable domain (rest looked up from reference TRBV9 and TRBJ2-7): DSGVTQTPKHLITATGQRVTLRCSPRSGDLSVYWYQQSLDQGLQFLIQYYNGEERAKGNILERFSAQQFPDLHSELNLSSLELGDSALYFCASSVVAGGPLSEQYFGPGTRLTVT.

The rearrangement joins TRBV4-2 to TRBJ2-7; TRBD2 aligns across 11 bases. The CDR3 extends over 15 amino acids. The V gene end was trimmed by 3 bases and the J gene end by 4 bases; junction bases not matched to a gene: 5. Germline V gene lookup returns CDR1 LGHNA and CDR2 YNFKEQ. CDR3 DNA sequence: TGTGCCAGCAGCCAGCTAGCGGGAGGATCATACGAGCAGTACTTC. Translating it yields CASSQLAGGSYEQYF.

J is TRBJ2-1 and V is TRBV27; possibly TRBD2 for D (5 bases). Per germline, CDR1 MNHEY and CDR2 SMNVEV (reference sequence). The CDR3 consists of 15 residues. V lost 3 bases, J lost 6 bases, and 15 bases lay in between. The DNA for the CDR3 is TGTGCCAGCAGTTTTAGGGCCGGGAATCTCAATGAGCAGTTCTTC. Amino acids: CASSFRAGNLNEQFF.

As DNA, the CDR3 is TGTGCCAGCAGCTTAATCCGCGGGAGCCACAATGAGCAGTTCTTC. Its protein is CASSLIRGSHNEQFF. V and J are TRBV11-2 and TRBJ2-1, with 7 positions matching TRBD2. V lost 2 bases, J lost 5 bases, and 6 bases stayed unmatched. Germline V CDR1 and CDR2: SGHAT, FQNNGV. The CDR3 extends over 15 amino acids.

The gene calls are TRBV28 and TRBJ2-1, with D unclear. Deletions cut 5 bases from V and 2 bases from J, with 13 bases between. CDR1 is MDHEN, CDR2 SYDVKM, per germline. This CDR3 is 15 amino acids long. The CDR3 sequence is CASSLNRPTYNEQFF. DNA of the CDR3: TGTGCCAGCAGTCTAAATAGACCAACCTACAATGAGCAGTTCTTC.

The gene calls are TRBV7-9 and TRBJ2-5; no clear D. Germline lookup yields CDR1 SEHNR and CDR2 FQNEAQ (reference sequence). The CDR3 consists of 13 residues. The ends were cut back, 2 bases at V and 3 bases at J, with 7 bases in the middle. CDR3 nucleotides: TGTGCCAGCAGCTTAAGTCTTGAAGAGACCCAGTACTTC. It codes for CASSLSLEETQYF.

The chain couples TRBV9 to TRBJ1-1, with D perhaps TRBD1 (6 bases). Germline CDR1 and CDR2: SGDLS and YYNGEE. The CDR3 is made up of 13 amino acids. V lost 2 bases and J 5 bases, leaving 10 bases between the germline ends. CDR3 in DNA: TGTGCCAGCAGCGTCACAGGGTATACTGAAGCTTTCTTT. This sequence encodes CASSVTGYTEAFF.

The V call is TRBV4-3, the J call TRBJ2-7, with D perhaps TRBD2 (5 bases). Trimming removed 4 bases from V and 0 bases from J, with 10 bases in between. Looked up from germline, CDR1 is LGHNA and CDR2 is YSLEER. This CDR3 comprises 14 residues. CDR3 sequence (DNA): TGCGCCAGCAGCCCCCGGGGAGCCTCCTACGAGCAGTACTTC. Residues: CASSPRGASYEQYF.

CDR3 amino acids: CASSSIPAWGGNQPQHF. The CDR3 DNA is TGTGCCAGTAGCAGTATCCCAGCATGGGGTGGCAATCAGCCCCAGCATTTT. J is TRBJ1-5 and V is TRBV19; D gene unclear. The V end lost 6 bases, the J end lost 2 bases, and 20 bases lay between the germline ends. Germline assignment: CDR1 LNHDA and CDR2 SQIVND (reference sequence). The CDR3 runs 17 residues.

The J gene is TRBJ2-1, the V gene TRBV7-3, with 7 positions matching TRBD2. Germline lookup yields CDR1 SGHTA and CDR2 FQGTGA. CDR3 size: 18 residues. V lost 1 base to trimming and J lost 3 bases; unmatched junction nucleotides: 12. CDR3 region: CASSLKAPRLAVYNEQFF. The CDR3 bases are TGTGCCAGCAGCTTAAAAGCGCCCCGGCTAGCGGTCTACAATGAGCAGTTCTTC.